What follows are 26 T cell receptor beta chains derived from one specimen sequenced in a study of blood T cell repertoires in COVID-19. Profiling relied on immunoSEQ multiplex PCR, and the TCRdb table lists in-frame clones only, not all of them. In the table there are about 400,000 clones, over 75% of which are singletons. Specimen: PBMCs or T cells enriched from blood (not recorded which). Every receptor here comes from a woman in her thirties or forties with acute COVID-19.

This CDR3 reads CASSHRDNTDTQYF. CDR3 sequence (DNA): TGCGCCAGCAGCCACCGGGACAACACAGATACGCAGTATTTT. The chain employs TRBV5-1 and TRBJ2-3, with TRBD1 as a possible D gene (6 bases). Germline assignment: CDR1 SGHRS and CDR2 YFSETQ. This CDR3 has 14 amino acids. The V and J ends lost 4 bases and 2 bases respectively, with 11 bases between them.

V gene TRBV5-1 combines with J gene TRBJ1-4; 7 positions match TRBD1. J lost 3 bases, V lost 0 bases, and 5 bases had no gene match. Germline CDR1 and CDR2: SGHRS and YFSETQ. This CDR3 contains 16 residues. The CDR3 bases are TGCGCCAGCAGCTTGGGACAGGGCGTAGCTAATGAAAAACTGTTTTTT. Protein product: CASSLGQGVANEKLFF.

The CDR3 DNA is TGTGCCATCAGTGAGGGGGACACCTATGGCTACACCTTC. This translates into CAISEGDTYGYTF. The chain links TRBV10-3 to TRBJ1-2, with D maybe TRBD1 (6 bases). This CDR3 has 13 amino acids. V lost 2 bases, J lost 4 bases, and 8 bases lay in between. Germline lookup yields CDR1 ENHRY and CDR2 SYGVKD.

This clone was observed a handful of times. The V gene is TRBV6-1, the J gene TRBJ2-1; TRBD2 is a possible D gene (5 bases). The ends were cut back, 2 bases at V and 3 bases at J, with 20 bases in the middle. Germline lookup yields CDR1 MNHNS and CDR2 SASEGT. The CDR3 totals 18 residues. Written as DNA, the CDR3 is TGTGCCAGCAGTGAATACCCCCGTCTGATAACTAGCTACAATGAGCAGTTCTTC. This sequence encodes CASSEYPRLITSYNEQFF.

The V call is TRBV3-1 (or the pseudogene TRBV3-2), the J call TRBJ1-1, with TRBD1 identical over 8 bases. Germline V gene lookup returns CDR1 LGHDT and CDR2 YNNKEL (reference sequence). This CDR3 is 14 amino acids long. V lost 4 bases, J lost 1 base, and 2 bases stayed unmatched. As DNA, the CDR3 is TGTGCCAGCAGCCGGACAGGGTGGAACACTGAAGCTTTCTTT. Translation gives CASSRTGWNTEAFF.

The V and J genes are TRBV6-5 and TRBJ2-7; 10 positions match TRBD1. There are 16 residues in the CDR3. Germline CDR1 reads MNHEY; CDR2 reads SVGAGI. The ends lost 3 bases at V and 3 bases at J; junction bases unmatched: 8. The DNA of the CDR3 is TGTGCCAGCAGTTATCCGACCGGGACAGGGGACTACGAGCAGTACTTC. This encodes CASSYPTGTGDYEQYF.

The chain recombines TRBV10-3 with TRBJ2-2; 8 bases are shared with TRBD2. Germline CDR1 ENHRY, CDR2 SYGVKD. The CDR3 sequence is 13 residues long. V was clipped by 7 bases and J by 4 bases; unmatched bases: 2. CDR3 in DNA: TGTGCCATCAAGGCGGGGGGCACCGGGGAGCTGTTTTTT. It is translated as CAIKAGGTGELFF.

The chain joins TRBV25-1 to TRBJ1-1; D is possibly TRBD1 (5 bases). The CDR3 is made up of 14 amino acids. Germline V CDR1 and CDR2: MGHDK, SYGVNS. V shed 8 bases and J shed 10 bases, with 23 bases lying between them. Here the CDR3 reads CASRREGPTGSAFF. The CDR3 DNA sequence: TGTGCCAGCCGCAGGGAGGGCCCAACGGGATCAGCTTTCTTT.

This clone has only a few counts. CDR3 sequence (DNA): TGTGCCAGCAGCCTCACCGATGAACAGGGGCCGCCTAACACTGAAGCTTTCTTT. Residues: CASSLTDEQGPPNTEAFF. The chain employs TRBV9 and TRBJ1-1; TRBD1 matches 7 bases. The CDR3 covers 18 residues. V shed 4 bases, J shed 2 bases, and the junction held 17 bases outside the gene matches. CDR1 and CDR2 (germline): SGDLS, YYNGEE.

The J gene is TRBJ2-2, the V gene TRBV6-5; D might be TRBD1 (6 bases). Per germline, CDR1 MNHEY and CDR2 SVGAGI. This CDR3 region has 14 residues. V was clipped by 5 bases and J by 5 bases, with 12 bases between them. In DNA form, the CDR3 reads TGTGCCAGCAGTACACTCCAGGGGACCGGGGAGCTGTTTTTT. Translation gives CASSTLQGTGELFF.

This clone occurred a few times. The CDR3 sequence is CASSLAGAGDTQYF. The CDR3 DNA is TGCGCCAGCTCACTAGCGGGGGCTGGAGATACGCAGTATTTT. This chain uses TRBV5-1 with TRBJ2-3; TRBD2 matches at 11 bases. CDR1 and CDR2 (germline): SGHRS, YFSETQ. This CDR3 is built from 14 residues. V lost 7 bases, J lost 5 bases, and 6 bases stayed unmatched.

This clone was seen only a few times. The J gene is TRBJ2-2, the V gene TRBV24-1; possible D gene TRBD1, 6 bases. Trimming shortened V by 4 bases and J by 7 bases, and 18 bases separated the two germline ends. Looked up from germline, CDR1 is KGHDR and CDR2 is SFDVKD. The CDR3 is 16 residues long. The CDR3 bases are TGTGCCACCAGTGACAACACAGGGATCTCTTACGGGGAGCTGTTTTTT. Protein: CATSDNTGISYGELFF.

V usage is TRBV27 and J usage is TRBJ1-1, with unresolved D. The CDR3 runs 13 residues. With 6 bases removed from V and 0 bases from J, the gap between germline ends came to 8 bases. CDR1 and CDR2 (germline): MNHEY, SMNVEV (reference sequence). The CDR3 sequence is CASRAGLNTEAFF. For the CDR3, the DNA is TGTGCCAGCAGAGCGGGGTTGAACACTGAAGCTTTCTTT.

Notes on this clone: The same CDR3 can be traced to other DNA sequences in this sample. The chain links TRBV29-1 to TRBJ1-1; D unresolved. Germline V gene data show CDR1 as SQVTM and CDR2 as ANQGSEA. V gave up 6 bases and J gave up 1 base, with 6 bases separating them. CDR3 length: 11 amino acids. The CDR3 DNA reads as TGCAGCGTGACGGGGAACACTGAAGCTTTCTTT. Protein product: CSVTGNTEAFF.

This chain connects TRBV7-6 to TRBJ2-7, with 8 bases matching TRBD2. The CDR3 is 14 residues long. The ends lost 2 bases at V and 4 bases at J; junction bases unmatched: 4. Germline V gene sequence: CDR1 SGHVS, CDR2 FNYEAQ. CDR3 sequence: CASSLSGGLYEQYF. In DNA, the CDR3 is TGTGCCAGCAGCTTATCGGGGGGGCTTTACGAGCAGTACTTC.

The CDR3 spells CASSSEKETQYF. The CDR3 region has the DNA TGTGCCAGCAGCTCCGAGAAGGAGACCCAGTACTTC. This chain links TRBV5-4 with TRBJ2-5; D remains ambiguous. Trimming pared 3 bases from V and 5 bases from J, leaving 8 bases between. CDR1 and CDR2 (germline): SGHNT, YYREEE (reference sequence). The CDR3 spans 12 residues.

This clone was seen a single time. The rearrangement links TRBV5-1 to TRBJ2-7; 8 bases agree with TRBD1. Germline CDR1 and CDR2: SGHRS and YFSETQ. With 7 bases clipped from V and 4 bases from J, the junction kept 7 bases outside the gene matches. The CDR3 loop spans 13 amino acids. CDR3 region: CASAPGQEYEQYF. The CDR3 nucleotides read TGCGCCAGCGCACCGGGACAGGAATACGAGCAGTACTTC.

The rearrangement links TRBV19 to TRBJ1-1, with TRBD1 matching 9 bases. Germline V lookup: CDR1 LNHDA, CDR2 SQIVND (reference sequence). The V gene end was trimmed by 3 bases and the J gene end by 4 bases; junction bases not matched to a gene: 0. This CDR3 comprises 13 residues. CDR3 protein: CASSMTGGTEAFF. The DNA of the CDR3 is TGTGCCAGTAGTATGACAGGGGGCACTGAAGCTTTCTTT. The entire variable domain, with the rest obtained from reference TRBV19 and TRBJ1-1, is as follows: DGGITQSPKYLFRKEGQNVTLSCEQNLNHDAMYWYRQDPGQGLRLIYYSQIVNDFQKGDIAEGYSVSREKKESFPLTVTSAQKNPTAFYLCASSMTGGTEAFFGQGTRLTVV.

This sequence joins TRBV29-1 and TRBJ1-1; D is possibly TRBD1 (5 bases). Trimming removed 7 bases from V and 4 bases from J, with 10 bases in between. The CDR3 is made up of 11 amino acids. The germline CDR1 and CDR2 sequences are SQVTM and ANQGSEA. CDR3: CSGRGGTEAFF. DNA of the CDR3: TGCAGCGGGCGGGGGGGCACTGAAGCTTTCTTT. Together with reference TRBV29-1 and TRBJ1-1, the CDR3 gives the full variable domain: SAVISQKPSRDICQRGTSLTIQCQVDSQVTMMFWYRQQPGQSLTLIATANQGSEATYESGFVIDKFPISRPNLTFSTLTVSNMSPEDSSIYLCSGRGGTEAFFGQGTRLTVV.

The V call is TRBV5-1, the J call TRBJ2-2; weak D call: TRBD1 (6 bases). The CDR3 loop spans 15 amino acids. Germline values: CDR1 SGHRS, CDR2 YFSETQ. Deletions cut 4 bases from V and 1 base from J, with 11 bases between. This chain's CDR3 is CASSGGQLNTGELFF. CDR3 DNA: TGCGCCAGCAGCGGCGGACAGTTGAACACCGGGGAGCTGTTTTTT.

This clone was observed a handful of times. V and J are TRBV6-5 and TRBJ2-2; no clear D gene. V was clipped by 2 bases and J by 3 bases, with 4 bases between them. Germline lookup yields CDR1 MNHEY and CDR2 SVGAGI. CDR3 length equals 13 residues. This CDR3 reads CASSYTYTGELFF. The CDR3 nucleotides read TGTGCCAGCAGTTACACATACACCGGGGAGCTGTTTTTT.

The chain carries TRBV11-2 and TRBJ2-1; the D is unclear. Per germline, CDR1 SGHAT and CDR2 FQNNGV. V lost 1 base, J lost 4 bases, and 5 bases lay in between. The CDR3 runs 13 residues. The CDR3 DNA reads as TGTGCCAGCAGCTTAGGTCCATACAATGAGCAGTTCTTC. This sequence encodes CASSLGPYNEQFF.

This clone appeared once. The genes are TRBV11-2 and TRBJ2-1; D call uncertain. From germline, CDR1 is SGHAT and CDR2 FQNNGV. The CDR3 is 13 amino acids. Trimming left V 3 bases short and J 4 bases short, with 7 bases between. This CDR3 is CASSFLGYNEQFF. DNA for the CDR3: TGTGCCAGCAGCTTCCTAGGATACAATGAGCAGTTCTTC.

The chain couples TRBV7-6 to TRBJ1-2; 7 nucleotides line up with TRBD1. V trimming: 3 bases; J trimming: 8 bases; junction bases outside the gene matches: 6. The length of the CDR3 is 13 residues. Germline CDR1 and CDR2: SGHVS and FNYEAQ. The CDR3: CASSFRQGRGYTF. CDR3 DNA: TGTGCCAGCAGCTTCCGACAGGGTCGCGGCTACACCTTC.

V usage is TRBV5-1 and J usage is TRBJ2-1; weak D call: TRBD1 (5 bases). The CDR3 runs 12 residues. V dropped 4 bases and J dropped 8 bases, with 10 bases sitting between them. The V gene's germline CDR1 is SGHRS and CDR2 YFSETQ. This CDR3 reads CASSQTADEQFF. The CDR3 nucleotides read TGCGCCAGCAGCCAGACAGCCGATGAGCAGTTCTTC.

This chain links TRBV3-1 (or the pseudogene TRBV3-2) with TRBJ2-3; 11 bases align to TRBD2. The CDR3 consists of 15 residues. The germline V gene encodes CDR1 LGHDT and CDR2 YNNKEL (reference sequence). Trimming removed 8 bases from V and 2 bases from J; junction bases left unmatched: 6. The CDR3 region has the DNA TGTGCCAGCCTTGGACTAGCGGGTTCCACAGATACGCAGTATTTT. It codes for CASLGLAGSTDTQYF.